Listed here are 14 T cell receptor beta chains from one sample, sequenced in a study of circulating and synovial CD4+ cells in juvenile arthritis. Here immunoSEQ multiplex PCR was the method, and the copy in TCRdb shows in-frame clones only, minus some. The repertoire holds around 35,000 clones, with 95% to 96% as singletons. Sample: CD4+ T cells from blood. The receptors derive from a human donor with juvenile idiopathic arthritis.

The J gene is TRBJ2-2, the V gene TRBV11-2; TRBD2 might be the D (7 bases). Germline CDR1 is SGHAT and CDR2 is FQNNGV. Between the trimmed V and J ends, which lost 3 bases and 5 bases, there was a span of 16 bases. The CDR3 contains 16 residues. The CDR3 protein is CASSLGRGGPTGELFF. CDR3 in DNA: TGTGCCAGCAGCTTGGGTAGGGGGGGGCCGACCGGGGAGCTGTTTTTT.

The V and J genes are TRBV19 and TRBJ1-6; possibly TRBD1 for D (5 bases). The CDR3 length is 14 residues. The germline V gene encodes CDR1 LNHDA and CDR2 SQIVND (reference sequence). V was shortened by 3 bases and J by 7 bases, with 10 bases between the two germline ends. The CDR3, as DNA: TGTGCCAGTAGTATGGAGGGGAGCAATTCACCCCTCCACTTT. Translation gives CASSMEGSNSPLHF.

The gene calls are TRBV29-1 and TRBJ1-1; D not certain. The CDR3 has 13 amino acids. Trimming shortened V by 6 bases and J by 1 base, and 12 bases separated the two germline ends. The germline gives CDR1 SQVTM, CDR2 ANQGSEA. CDR3: CSVTTTKNTEAFF. The CDR3 DNA is TGCAGCGTGACAACCACCAAGAACACTGAAGCTTTCTTT. Complete variable domain (other parts from reference TRBV29-1 and TRBJ1-1): SAVISQKPSRDICQRGTSLTIQCQVDSQVTMMFWYRQQPGQSLTLIATANQGSEATYESGFVIDKFPISRPNLTFSTLTVSNMSPEDSSIYLCSVTTTKNTEAFFGQGTRLTVV.

The J gene is TRBJ2-5, the V gene TRBV7-3, with a tentative D call TRBD2 (5 bases). CDR3 length equals 13 residues. CDR1 is SGHTA and CDR2 is FQGTGA in the germline V gene. Trimming left V 5 bases short and J 2 bases short, with 9 bases between. The CDR3 loop reads CASSVSGQETQYF. DNA of the CDR3: TGTGCCAGCAGCGTCAGCGGACAAGAGACCCAGTACTTC.

This clone was detected only once. V is TRBV30 and J is TRBJ2-5; 7 nucleotides line up with TRBD1. The CDR3 has 15 residues. Germline-derived CDR1 and CDR2 are GTSNPN and SVGIG (reference sequence). After removal of 6 bases from V and 4 bases from J, the junction contained 14 bases not matched to a gene. This CDR3 is CACQKGDSPPETQYF. In DNA, the CDR3 is TGTGCCTGTCAAAAGGGGGACAGCCCCCCAGAGACCCAGTACTTC.

About this clone: One end of the junction fails to match germline, which may point to a read error. Other DNA sequences in the same sample also yield this CDR3. The V call is TRBV13, the J call TRBJ1-6, with D unclear. Germline V gene lookup returns CDR1 PRHDT and CDR2 FYEKMQ (reference sequence). This CDR3 is 14 amino acids long. The DNA for the CDR3 is TGTGCCAGCAGCTTAGACAGTAGTAATTCCCCCCTCCACTTT. Translating it yields CASSLDSSNSPLHF.

This chain links TRBV28 with TRBJ2-7; no firm D call. Germline-derived CDR1 and CDR2 are MDHEN and SYDVKM. CDR3 length: 13 amino acids. Trimming left V 5 bases short and J 6 bases short, with 14 bases between. CDR3 coding DNA: TGTGCCAGCAGTAAGCCGGCAGGTACCGAGCAGTACTTC. Translating gives CASSKPAGTEQYF.

CDR3 loop: CASSLVGQTYEQYF. For the CDR3, the DNA is TGTGCCAGCAGTTTAGTAGGACAGACCTACGAGCAGTACTTC. The chain uses TRBV28 and TRBJ2-5, with D possibly being TRBD1 (6 bases). Judging by the DNA end, TRBJ2-7 fits better; the J call may be wrong. The CDR3 loop spans 14 amino acids. Germline V CDR1 and CDR2: MDHEN, SYDVKM.

This chain uses TRBV7-8 with TRBJ2-1; 9 bases align to TRBD2. The CDR3 contains 15 residues. V lost 1 base to trimming and J lost 4 bases; unmatched junction nucleotides: 2. The germline CDR1 and CDR2 sequences are SGHVS and FQNEAQ. CDR3 region: CASSLGLAEYNEQFF. CDR3 nucleotide sequence: TGTGCCAGCAGCTTAGGACTAGCGGAGTACAATGAGCAGTTCTTC. The full variable domain, its missing parts supplied by reference TRBV7-8 and TRBJ2-1, is GAGVSQSPRYKVAKRGQDVALRCDPISGHVSLFWYQQALGQGPEFLTYFQNEAQLDKSGLPSDRFFAERPEGSVSTLKIQRTQQEDSAVYLCASSLGLAEYNEQFFGPGTRLTVL.

The genes are TRBV30 and TRBJ2-1; 8 bases map to TRBD2. Germline values: CDR1 GTSNPN, CDR2 SVGIG (reference sequence). CDR3 length equals 14 residues. V gave up 4 bases and J gave up 7 bases; unmatched junction bases: 9. CDR3 loop: CAWIGGAKNNEQFF. As DNA, the CDR3 is TGTGCCTGGATCGGGGGGGCCAAAAATAATGAGCAGTTCTTC.

V gene TRBV4-2 combines with J gene TRBJ1-2, with 12 bases identical to TRBD1. Trimming cost V 3 bases and J 8 bases; bases outside gene matches: 7. This CDR3 region has 15 residues. Germline V gene data show CDR1 as LGHNA and CDR2 as YNFKEQ. This chain's CDR3 is CASSQGTGGAHGYTF. The CDR3 DNA follows: TGTGCCAGCAGCCAGGGGACAGGGGGCGCGCACGGCTACACCTTC.

This chain connects TRBV25-1 to TRBJ1-2; 8 bases agree with TRBD1. The CDR3 is 16 amino acids. The trim removed 6 bases at V and 4 bases at J, leaving 13 bases unmatched. Germline V gives CDR1 MGHDK, CDR2 SYGVNS. CDR3 DNA sequence: TGTGCCAGCAGCTCCGACAGGGGATGGCCTACCTATGGCTACACCTTC. Its protein is CASSSDRGWPTYGYTF.

This chain links TRBV7-2 with TRBJ2-7; possibly TRBD1 for D (6 bases). The CDR3 runs to 17 residues. Germline CDR1 reads SGHTA; CDR2 reads FQGNSA. Deletions cut 3 bases from V and 1 base from J, with 19 bases between. CDR3 DNA sequence: TGTGCCAGCAGCTTTCACGGCGGACAGACGACATCCTACGAGCAGTACTTC. Translating it yields CASSFHGGQTTSYEQYF.

This chain connects TRBV9 to TRBJ2-4; tentatively, D is TRBD2 (6 bases). Germline V gives CDR1 SGDLS, CDR2 YYNGEE. The CDR3 runs 14 residues. Between the trimmed V and J ends, which lost 0 bases and 6 bases, there was a span of 10 bases. The CDR3 loop is CASSVGRGRNIQYF. The DNA of the CDR3 is TGTGCCAGCAGCGTAGGTCGGGGGAGAAACATTCAGTACTTC.